This T cell receptor beta chain was retrieved from a study of shared clonotypes between healthy human individuals. Overall study findings and caveats: Naive subsets typically showed greater estimated richness than memory subsets.

Points on this clone: Its antigen remains unknown.

Naive CD8 cells lacked CD45RO, underwent positive selection for CCR7 and left out terminally differentiated effector memory CD45RA+ cells. How the authors handled the data: From ImmunoSEQ came sequences covering only the junction and carrying no quality scores, so filtering differed. Sequencing used immunoSEQ multiplex PCR; TCRdb keeps in-frame clones, though not all of them. The V and J calls and the clone size are those of that table, but D and trimming were determined from the DNA. The repertoire consists of some 2.1 million clones, with just over 90% occurring once and the leading ten covering under 2%. The V and J ends lost 6 bases and 0 bases respectively, with 9 bases between them. Germline CDR1 LNHDA, CDR2 SQIVND (reference sequence). The CDR3 has 14 amino acids.

The V and J genes are TRBV19 and TRBJ1-5, with D hard to call. This TCR came from a man aged 18 to 29 in good health. Some clones in this sample may be carry-over from other donors' samples. The sequenced sample consisted of naive CD8+ T cells from PBMCs. The CDR3 is CASRPVNSNQPQHF. The CDR3 nucleotides read TGTGCCAGTAGACCAGTCAATAGCAATCAGCCCCAGCATTTT.